This is a list of T cell receptor beta chains from one sample in a study of T cells in Graves' hyperthyroidism and ophthalmopathy. TCRdb fed the multiplex PCR reads into MiXCR, producing one record per CDR3 protein. The top ten hold over 7.5% of the sample, which has some 770,000 distinct CDR3 sequences, over 15% seen once. Sequenced: blood. The source of these receptors is a man younger than 35 with Graves' hyperthyroidism. CDR3s include the opening cysteine and the closing phenylalanine or tryptophan. A D gene is named only where the DNA matches it firmly. Rows may omit the clone size; those that give it use once, few, many or a size class.

V,J,D,size,CDR3,DNA
TRBV10-1,TRBJ2-3,.,few,CASTSDSSTDTQYF,TGCGCCAGCACTAGTGACTCAAGCACAGATACGCAGTATTTT
TRBV6-1,TRBJ2-1,.,many,CASSELTGGWNEQFF,TGTGCCAGCAGTGAACTGACAGGAGGGTGGAATGAGCAGTTCTTC
TRBV12-3/TRBV12-4,TRBJ2-3,TRBD2,many,CASKKAGGADTQYF,TGTGCCAGCAAGAAGGCGGGAGGGGCGGATACGCAGTATTTT
TRBV6-1,TRBJ2-2,.,few,CASRFVGDGELFF,TGTGCCAGCAGGTTCGTGGGCGACGGGGAGCTGTTTTTT
TRBV12-3/TRBV12-4,TRBJ1-1,TRBD1,many,CASSLGQGEAFF,TGTGCCAGCAGTTTAGGACAGGGAGAAGCTTTCTTT
TRBV15,TRBJ1-1,.,.,CATSRAGREHTEAFF,TGTGCCACCAGCAGAGCCGGCAGGGAGCACACTGAAGCTTTCTTT
TRBV27,TRBJ1-6,.,many,CASSVYLPRGWDNSPLHF,TGTGCCAGCAGCGTCTATTTACCTAGGGGTTGGGATAATTCACCCCTCCACTTT
TRBV12-3/TRBV12-4,TRBJ2-7,.,many,CASSLRVSIEQYF,TGTGCCAGCAGTTTAAGGGTCTCCATCGAGCAGTACTTC
TRBV27,TRBJ2-1,TRBD1,.,CASSSRTGAYNEQFF,TGTGCCAGCAGTTCCCGGACAGGGGCCTACAATGAGCAGTTCTTC
TRBV20-1,TRBJ1-2,.,.,CSARIRIQAHGYTF,TGCAGTGCTAGAATCCGAATACAGGCGCATGGCTACACCTTC
TRBV20-1,TRBJ2-7,.,.,CSARALGEQYF,TGCAGTGCTAGAGCCTTGGGCGAGCAGTACTTC
TRBV4-1,TRBJ1-1,.,few,CASSKTPGENTEAFF,TGCGCCAGCAGCAAAACCCCCGGGGAGAACACTGAAGCTTTCTTT
TRBV5-8,TRBJ2-7,.,few,CASSSEAALTYEQYF,TGTGCCAGCAGCTCGGAGGCGGCTCTCACATACGAGCAGTACTTC
TRBV9,TRBJ2-3,.,many,CASSVLGGRTDTQYF,TGTGCCAGCAGCGTCTTAGGCGGCCGCACAGATACGCAGTATTTT
TRBV28,TRBJ1-5,.,.,CASTPHAGSQPQHF,TGTGCCAGCACCCCACACGCTGGGAGTCAGCCCCAGCATTTT
TRBV20-1,TRBJ1-1,.,many,CSASFGQNTEAFF,TGCAGTGCTAGTTTCGGGCAGAACACTGAAGCTTTCTTT
TRBV30,TRBJ1-2,TRBD1,many,CAWRRQGNYGYTF,TGTGCCTGGAGAAGACAGGGAAACTATGGCTACACCTTC
TRBV19,TRBJ2-5,.,many,CASQTGLGETQYF,TGTGCCAGCCAAACAGGGCTGGGAGAGACCCAGTACTTC
TRBV7-9,TRBJ2-1,TRBD2,many,CASSQRERGYNEQFF,TGTGCCAGCTCACAGCGGGAGAGGGGCTACAATGAGCAGTTCTTC
TRBV29-1,TRBJ2-5,.,.,CSVLRRDQETQYF,TGCAGCGTACTACGCCGGGACCAAGAGACCCAGTACTTC
TRBV29-1,TRBJ2-7,TRBD1,.,CSGMDRGFDEQYF,TGCAGCGGAATGGACAGGGGGTTCGACGAGCAGTACTTC
TRBV2,TRBJ1-5,.,.,CASSERAVGQPQHF,TGTGCCAGCAGTGAAAGGGCAGTTGGGCAGCCCCAGCATTTT
TRBV19,TRBJ2-1,TRBD2,.,CASSDPAGSYNEQFF,TGTGCCAGTAGTGACCCAGCGGGATCCTACAATGAGCAGTTCTTC
TRBV28,TRBJ2-3,.,many,CASSLTGEADTQYF,TGTGCCAGCAGTTTAACAGGGGAGGCAGATACGCAGTATTTT
TRBV30,TRBJ2-1,TRBD1,many,CAWSVGDRGEDEQFF,TGTGCCTGGAGTGTTGGGGACAGGGGGGAAGATGAGCAGTTCTTC
TRBV5-5,TRBJ2-1,.,few,CASSLASSAINEQFF,TGTGCCAGCAGCTTGGCTTCTTCGGCCATCAATGAGCAGTTCTTC
TRBV6-1,TRBJ1-2,.,.,CASSELGQHYGYTF,TGTGCCAGCAGTGAACTTGGACAGCACTATGGCTACACCTTC
TRBV6-1,TRBJ1-2,.,few,CASSSLPGARDYTF,TGTGCCAGCAGTTCCCTCCCCGGGGCGAGGGACTACACCTTC
TRBV28,TRBJ1-4,.,many,CASSPWEGTVEKLFF,TGTGCCAGCAGCCCCTGGGAGGGTACAGTTGAAAAACTGTTTTTT
TRBV2,TRBJ2-1,TRBD2,many,CATKLGLDRDYEQFF,TGTGCCACCAAACTCGGACTAGACCGTGATTATGAGCAGTTCTTC
TRBV6-1,TRBJ1-6,.,.,CASSEAMGGYSSYNSPLHF,TGTGCCAGCAGTGAAGCGATGGGGGGCTATAGCTCCTATAATTCACCCCTCCACTTT
TRBV7-2,TRBJ2-5,.,.,CASRPMGTQETQYF,TGTGCCAGCAGACCTATGGGTACTCAAGAGACCCAGTACTTC
TRBV25-1,TRBJ1-4,TRBD1,.,CASSFSGQGNEKLFF,TGTGCCAGCAGTTTCTCGGGACAGGGAAATGAAAAACTGTTTTTT
TRBV28,TRBJ1-1,.,many,CASSLSTVMNTEAFF,TGTGCCAGCAGTTTATCGACAGTCATGAACACTGAAGCTTTCTTT
TRBV29-1,TRBJ1-1,TRBD1,many,CSVAGGYTEAFF,TGCAGCGTTGCAGGGGGTTACACTGAAGCTTTCTTT
TRBV2,TRBJ1-1,.,many,CASSEGRAFF,TGTGCCAGCAGTGAGGGGAGAGCTTTCTTT
TRBV6-2/TRBV6-3,TRBJ2-2,TRBD1,.,CASRGQGAEYTGELLF,TGTGCCAGCAGAGGCCAGGGGGCGGAGTACACCGGGGAGCTGCTTTTT
TRBV6-1,TRBJ2-1,TRBD1,many,CASGRDRGYNEQFF,TGTGCCAGCGGGCGGGACAGGGGCTACAATGAGCAGTTCTTC
TRBV7-2,TRBJ2-7,TRBD1,few,CASSSSGGNYEQYF,TGTGCCAGCAGCTCTTCAGGGGGCAACTACGAGCAGTACTTC
TRBV27,TRBJ1-6,.,many,CASSPLGWGRNSPLHF,TGTGCCAGCAGTCCATTGGGGTGGGGAAGGAATTCACCCCTCCACTTT
TRBV27,TRBJ1-5,TRBD1,many,CASSLKTHRGNYSNQPQHF,TGTGCCAGCAGTTTAAAAACTCACAGGGGGAATTATAGCAATCAGCCCCAGCATTTT